Presented here are 31 T cell receptor beta chains from one specimen sequenced in a study of T cells in Graves' hyperthyroidism and ophthalmopathy. Amplification targeted TCR beta CDR3 regions from RNA transcripts. The HTBI primer set was used in a first-round RT-PCR of the TCR CDR3. TCRdb redid the calling of the multiplex PCR reads with MiXCR, one entry per CDR3 protein. The sample holds around 720,000 distinct CDR3 sequences, roughly a third seen once. Source material: blood. The receptors come from a woman in her forties with Graves' hyperthyroidism.

At least ten counts were recorded for this clonotype. The CDR3 DNA reads TGTGCCACCACCCTCGACAGGGGGGACACTGAAGCTTTCTTT. Its translation: CATTLDRGDTEAFF. V is TRBV10-3 and J is TRBJ1-1; 9 positions match TRBD1. J gave up 3 bases and V 10 bases, and 9 bases lay outside the gene matches. Germline V gives CDR1 ENHRY, CDR2 SYGVKD. This CDR3 contains 14 residues.

The chain couples TRBV19 to TRBJ2-5, with 9 bases matching TRBD2. There are 13 residues in the CDR3. Looked up from germline, CDR1 is LNHDA and CDR2 is SQIVND (reference sequence). With V trimmed by 5 bases and J by 5 bases, 3 bases remained unmatched. The CDR3: CASSWTSAETQYF. CDR3 sequence (DNA): TGTGCCAGTAGTTGGACTAGCGCGGAGACCCAGTACTTC. The full variable domain, completed using reference TRBV19 and TRBJ2-5, is DGGITQSPKYLFRKEGQNVTLSCEQNLNHDAMYWYRQDPGQGLRLIYYSQIVNDFQKGDIAEGYSVSREKKESFPLTVTSAQKNPTAFYLCASSWTSAETQYFGPGTRLLVL.

In regard to this clonotype: An end of the junction differs from the germline gene, which may be a read error. The chain couples TRBV10-3 to TRBJ1-1, with D uncertain. Germline V CDR1 and CDR2: ENHRY, SYGVKD. The CDR3 spans 16 residues. This CDR3 reads CAISEKLAGANTEAFF. The CDR3 region has the DNA TGTGCCATCAGTGAAAAACTAGCGGGTGCGAACACCGAAGCTTTCTTT.

This clonotype has a count of ten or more. The chain recombines TRBV7-9 with TRBJ1-6; 8 bases fit TRBD1. After removal of 7 bases from V and 7 bases from J, the junction contained 15 bases not matched to a gene. Per germline, CDR1 SEHNR and CDR2 FQNEAQ (reference sequence). CDR3 length: 17 residues. The CDR3 DNA sequence: TGTGCCAGCACCCCACCTTCCGGACAGGGAAGGAATTCACCCCTCCACTTT. Its protein product is CASTPPSGQGRNSPLHF.

About this clonotype itself: A much more abundant neighbour one base away suggests this may be a read error. The chain recombines TRBV7-8 with TRBJ2-5; possibly TRBD2 for D (5 bases). Per the germline V gene, CDR1 is SGHVS and CDR2 is FQNEAQ. The CDR3 is 13 residues long. CDR3 in DNA: TGTGCCAGCAGCTTAGGGGGAGAAGAGATCCAGTACTTC. Translating it yields CASSLGGEEIQYF.

The CDR3 sequence is CASSQQASYGYTF. The CDR3 nucleotides are TGTGCCAGCAGTCAACAGGCGTCCTATGGCTACACCTTC. The chain combines TRBV28 with TRBJ1-2; maybe TRBD1 (5 bases). V was pared by 5 bases and J by 4 bases, with 11 bases between. This CDR3 spans 13 amino acids. Germline V gene data show CDR1 as MDHEN and CDR2 as SYDVKM.

This chain uses TRBV7-9 with TRBJ1-1, with D unclear. The CDR3 loop spans 15 amino acids. The V and J ends lost 5 bases and 0 bases respectively, with 13 bases between them. The germline gives CDR1 SEHNR, CDR2 FQNEAQ (reference sequence). The CDR3 loop is CASSPPRRLNTEAFF. CDR3 nucleotides: TGTGCCAGCAGCCCCCCAAGGCGGCTGAACACTGAAGCTTTCTTT.

This clonotype has a handful of counts. This chain joins TRBV6-8 and TRBJ1-1; tentatively, D is TRBD1 (5 bases). Germline V gene data show CDR1 as MNHGY and CDR2 as SAAAGT. The CDR3 has 14 residues. The V end was cut by 4 bases, the J end by 4 bases, with 13 bases between. The CDR3 protein is CASSSVQGVTEAFF. DNA for the CDR3: TGTGCCAGCAGTTCAGTCCAGGGTGTCACTGAAGCTTTCTTT.

The chain employs TRBV25-1 and TRBJ2-2, with 11 bases fitting TRBD2. This CDR3 is built from 18 residues. Germline V CDR1 and CDR2: MGHDK, SYGVNS. The V segment lost 5 bases and the J segment 1 base; nucleotides outside the gene matches: 9. The DNA of the CDR3 is TGTGCCAGCAGTACACGAATCCTAGCGGGAGGGAACACCGGGGAGCTGTTTTTT. Encoded protein: CASSTRILAGGNTGELFF.

Many counts were recorded for this clonotype. The CDR3 loop reads CASSQAWGGLNTEAFF. The CDR3 DNA reads as TGCGCCAGCAGCCAAGCCTGGGGGGGACTTAACACTGAAGCTTTCTTT. The chain links TRBV4-3 to TRBJ1-1, with D perhaps TRBD1 (5 bases). Germline-derived CDR1 and CDR2 are LGHNA and YSLEER. V dropped 1 base and J dropped 2 bases, with 14 bases sitting between them. This CDR3 comprises 16 residues.

The chain combines TRBV2 with TRBJ2-7; 7 bases map to TRBD1. V lost 4 bases, J lost 2 bases, and 5 bases stayed unmatched. The CDR3 covers 14 residues. CDR1 and CDR2 (germline): SNHLY, FYNNEI. This CDR3 is CASSGPGGAYEQYF. Written as DNA, the CDR3 is TGTGCCAGCAGTGGGCCAGGGGGAGCCTACGAGCAGTACTTC.

At least ten counts were recorded for this clonotype. The chain combines TRBV10-3 with TRBJ2-2; D might be TRBD1 (6 bases). V shed 6 bases and J shed 7 bases, with 18 bases lying between them. The germline V gene encodes CDR1 ENHRY and CDR2 SYGVKD. The CDR3 runs to 15 residues. In DNA, the CDR3 is TGTGCCATCAGCGTGGACACAGGGCGCAGCGGGGAGCTGTTTTTT. Translated, it gives CAISVDTGRSGELFF.

The gene calls are TRBV7-9 and TRBJ2-5; D not resolved. The CDR3 has 15 residues. Germline CDR1 SEHNR, CDR2 FQNEAQ (reference sequence). The V gene lost 3 bases and the J gene lost 4 bases, with 15 bases spanning the gap. The CDR3 loop reads CASSFPRWMGETQYF. The CDR3 region has the DNA TGTGCCAGCAGCTTCCCCAGGTGGATGGGAGAGACCCAGTACTTC.

This clonotype came up once. A much larger clonotype is one base distant, so this may be a read error. Since no conserved phenylalanine or tryptophan closes the CDR3, a read error is the likely cause. CDR3 sequence (DNA): TGCAGTGCTAGCCCCGACTACGAGCAGTACCTC. It translates to CSASPDYEQYL. J is TRBJ2-7 and V is TRBV20-1; no definite D call. Germline V gene sequence: CDR1 DFQATT, CDR2 SNEGSKA (reference sequence). The CDR3 runs to 11 residues. The V and J ends lost 3 bases and 3 bases respectively, with 6 bases between them.

This clonotype was seen more than once but under ten times. The chain uses TRBV10-3 and TRBJ2-6; TRBD1 is a possible D gene (6 bases). Germline V CDR1 and CDR2: ENHRY, SYGVKD. V was shortened by 10 bases and J by 2 bases, with 15 bases between the two germline ends. The length of the CDR3 is 15 residues. The CDR3 DNA follows: TGTGCCAGCAAACACAGGGTCACTGGGGCCAACGTCCTGACTTTC. The encoded protein is CASKHRVTGANVLTF.

This chain links TRBV25-1 with TRBJ1-1; 8 nucleotides match TRBD1. Germline V CDR1 and CDR2: MGHDK, SYGVNS. V trimming: 1 base; J trimming: 4 bases; junction bases outside the gene matches: 2. CDR3 length equals 14 residues. The CDR3 DNA follows: TGTGCCAGCAGTGAATTCAGGGGGCTCACTGAAGCTTTCTTT. Its translation: CASSEFRGLTEAFF.

This clonotype has just a few counts. The V gene is TRBV6-2 or TRBV6-3, the J gene TRBJ1-5; D perhaps matches TRBD1 (5 bases). This CDR3 spans 15 amino acids. Trimming took off 6 bases at V and 4 bases at J, with 16 bases between the two ends. Germline CDR1 and CDR2: MNHEY and SVGEGT. In DNA form, the CDR3 reads TGTGCCAGCAGCTCGGGGACTCCGGGGAATCAGCCCCAGCATTTT. It codes for CASSSGTPGNQPQHF.

This clonotype was seen at least ten times. The V gene is TRBV29-1, the J gene TRBJ1-4, with D tentatively TRBD1 (6 bases). Trimming stripped 6 bases from V and 7 bases from J, with 15 bases between. CDR3 length equals 13 residues. From germline, CDR1 is SQVTM and CDR2 ANQGSEA. The CDR3 reads CSVVTGFGEKLFF. In DNA form, the CDR3 reads TGCAGCGTCGTTACAGGGTTTGGTGAAAAACTGTTTTTT. Looking up the rest from reference TRBV29-1 and TRBJ1-4 gives the full variable domain: SAVISQKPSRDICQRGTSLTIQCQVDSQVTMMFWYRQQPGQSLTLIATANQGSEATYESGFVIDKFPISRPNLTFSTLTVSNMSPEDSSIYLCSVVTGFGEKLFFGSGTQLSVL.

In regard to this clonotype: This may be a read error: a much more frequent sequence differs by one nucleotide. The gene calls are TRBV25-1 and TRBJ1-1; D is ambiguous. Germline V CDR1 and CDR2: MGHDK, SYGVNS. Trimming left V 5 bases short and J 3 bases short, with 16 bases between. The CDR3 has 15 amino acids. This CDR3 reads CASSLSSQIDTEAFF. CDR3 in DNA: TGTGCCAGCAGTTTATCGAGTCAGATAGACACTGAAGCTTTCTTT.

The table lists this clonotype with a few counts. This rearrangement joins TRBV6-5 to TRBJ2-5, with D possibly TRBD2 on 6 matching bases. Germline loops: CDR1 MNHEY, CDR2 SVGAGI. This CDR3 spans 17 amino acids. Trimming cost V 0 bases and J 1 base, with 15 bases left between them. CDR3 region: CASSYSMDGGPQETQYF. Here the CDR3 DNA reads TGTGCCAGCAGTTACTCGATGGACGGGGGTCCCCAAGAGACCCAGTACTTC.

As concerns this clonotype: An end of the junction differs from the germline gene, which may be a read error. The chain employs TRBV25-1 and TRBJ1-1; D not resolved. Germline values: CDR1 MGHDK, CDR2 SYGVNS. There are 13 residues in the CDR3. CDR3 sequence reads: CTSSSVLVTEAFF. CDR3 sequence (DNA): TGTACCAGCAGTTCGGTTCTGGTCACTGAAGCTTTCTTT.

The chain joins TRBV11-2 to TRBJ1-5, with D perhaps matching TRBD1 (5 bases). This CDR3 is built from 15 residues. CDR1 SGHAT and CDR2 FQNNGV come from the germline V gene. V lost 7 bases to trimming and J lost 3 bases, with 16 bases between them. The CDR3 loop is CASTPMGGDNQPQHF. Written as DNA, the CDR3 is TGTGCCAGCACCCCAATGGGGGGGGACAATCAGCCCCAGCATTTT. Drawing the rest from reference TRBV11-2 and TRBJ1-5, the complete variable domain is EAGVAQSPRYKIIEKRQSVAFWCNPISGHATLYWYQQILGQGPKLLIQFQNNGVVDDSQLPKDRFSAERLKGVDSTLKIQPAKLEDSAVYLCASTPMGGDNQPQHFGDGTRLSIL.

There are a few counts of this clonotype. The V call is TRBV12-3 or TRBV12-4, the J call TRBJ1-5; perhaps TRBD1 as D (5 bases). Trimming took 7 bases from V and 4 from J, leaving 14 bases between them. The CDR3 runs 14 residues. CDR3 DNA: TGTGCCAGCAATACAGGTGTTAGGAATCAGCCCCAGCATTTT. Its protein product is CASNTGVRNQPQHF.

The chain links TRBV29-1 to TRBJ1-4; D may be TRBD1 (6 bases). V lost 4 bases to trimming and J lost 4 bases, with 10 bases between them. The CDR3 totals 13 residues. Germline loops: CDR1 SQVTM, CDR2 ANQGSEA. CDR3 loop: CSVAQGGNEKLFF. The CDR3 DNA reads as TGCAGCGTTGCCCAAGGGGGTAATGAAAAACTGTTTTTT.

The chain links TRBV9 to TRBJ1-1; D might be TRBD1 (6 bases). Trimming took 7 bases from V and 5 from J, leaving 21 bases between them. CDR3 length: 15 residues. CDR1 is SGDLS and CDR2 is YYNGEE in the germline V gene. CDR3 sequence reads: CASGQGERRGTEAFF. The CDR3 DNA is TGTGCCAGCGGCCAAGGAGAACGCAGGGGAACTGAAGCTTTCTTT.

This clonotype appeared a few times. The rearrangement uses TRBV7-9 and TRBJ1-5; weak D call: TRBD1 (6 bases). V lost 6 bases to trimming and J lost 6 bases, with 18 bases between them. The V gene's germline CDR1 is SEHNR and CDR2 FQNEAQ (reference sequence). This CDR3 comprises 15 residues. CDR3 loop: CASSSSLRGGQPQHF. The CDR3 bases are TGTGCCAGCAGTTCTAGCTTAAGGGGGGGTCAGCCCCAGCATTTT. The full variable domain, rest sourced from reference TRBV7-9 and TRBJ1-5, is DTGVSQNPRHKITKRGQNVTFRCDPISEHNRLYWYRQTLGQGPEFLTYFQNEAQLEKSRLLSDRFSAERPKGSFSTLEIQRTEQGDSAMYLCASSSSLRGGQPQHFGDGTRLSIL.

At least ten counts were recorded for this clonotype. The rearrangement uses TRBV7-6 and TRBJ1-1, with D unresolved. Trimming cost V 1 base and J 3 bases, with 9 bases left between them. Germline CDR1 is SGHVS and CDR2 is FNYEAQ. The CDR3 is made up of 14 amino acids. The CDR3, as DNA: TGTGCCAGCAGCTTAGGTCTCGTGGACACTGAAGCTTTCTTT. Its protein is CASSLGLVDTEAFF. Looking up the rest from reference TRBV7-6 and TRBJ1-1 gives the full variable domain: GAGVSQSPRYKVTKRGQDVALRCDPISGHVSLYWYRQALGQGPEFLTYFNYEAQQDKSGLPNDRFSAERPEGSISTLTIQRTEQRDSAMYRCASSLGLVDTEAFFGQGTRLTVV.

This clonotype was picked up a small number of times. The CDR3 bases are TGTGCCAGCAGCCGAGAGACAGGGGACACCTACGAGCAGTACTTC. Its translation: CASSRETGDTYEQYF. The V call is TRBV13, the J call TRBJ2-7; 8 bases fit TRBD1. This CDR3 has 15 amino acids. The J segment lost 2 bases and the V segment lost 5 bases, leaving 8 bases of the junction unmatched. The germline gives CDR1 PRHDT, CDR2 FYEKMQ (reference sequence).

The chain uses TRBV20-1 and TRBJ2-1, with TRBD2 matching 13 bases. J was trimmed by 4 bases and V by 6 bases; bases with no gene match: 12. The germline V gene has CDR1 DFQATT and CDR2 SNEGSKA (reference sequence). CDR3 length equals 17 residues. This CDR3 reads CSARDTSGRAQYNEQFF. The CDR3 coding sequence is TGCAGTGCCCGAGATACTAGCGGGAGGGCCCAGTACAATGAGCAGTTCTTC.

The chain carries TRBV10-2 and TRBJ2-7; D remains unclear. Germline V gene data show CDR1 as WSHSY and CDR2 as SAAADI. The CDR3 has 14 amino acids. With 2 bases removed from V and 1 base from J, the gap between germline ends came to 9 bases. CDR3 region: CASSEKGESYEQYF. As DNA, the CDR3 is TGCGCCAGCAGTGAGAAAGGCGAGTCCTACGAGCAGTACTTC.

Turning to this clonotype: This sequence may be a read error, since a much larger clone differs from it by one base. The CDR3 loop reads CASSETQGAGNTVYF. The CDR3 DNA sequence: TGTGCCAGCAGCGAAACGCAAGGAGCTGGAAACACCGTATATTTT. The rearrangement joins TRBV9 to TRBJ1-3; D uncertain. The CDR3 sequence is 15 residues long. Germline V gene data show CDR1 as SGDLS and CDR2 as YYNGEE.